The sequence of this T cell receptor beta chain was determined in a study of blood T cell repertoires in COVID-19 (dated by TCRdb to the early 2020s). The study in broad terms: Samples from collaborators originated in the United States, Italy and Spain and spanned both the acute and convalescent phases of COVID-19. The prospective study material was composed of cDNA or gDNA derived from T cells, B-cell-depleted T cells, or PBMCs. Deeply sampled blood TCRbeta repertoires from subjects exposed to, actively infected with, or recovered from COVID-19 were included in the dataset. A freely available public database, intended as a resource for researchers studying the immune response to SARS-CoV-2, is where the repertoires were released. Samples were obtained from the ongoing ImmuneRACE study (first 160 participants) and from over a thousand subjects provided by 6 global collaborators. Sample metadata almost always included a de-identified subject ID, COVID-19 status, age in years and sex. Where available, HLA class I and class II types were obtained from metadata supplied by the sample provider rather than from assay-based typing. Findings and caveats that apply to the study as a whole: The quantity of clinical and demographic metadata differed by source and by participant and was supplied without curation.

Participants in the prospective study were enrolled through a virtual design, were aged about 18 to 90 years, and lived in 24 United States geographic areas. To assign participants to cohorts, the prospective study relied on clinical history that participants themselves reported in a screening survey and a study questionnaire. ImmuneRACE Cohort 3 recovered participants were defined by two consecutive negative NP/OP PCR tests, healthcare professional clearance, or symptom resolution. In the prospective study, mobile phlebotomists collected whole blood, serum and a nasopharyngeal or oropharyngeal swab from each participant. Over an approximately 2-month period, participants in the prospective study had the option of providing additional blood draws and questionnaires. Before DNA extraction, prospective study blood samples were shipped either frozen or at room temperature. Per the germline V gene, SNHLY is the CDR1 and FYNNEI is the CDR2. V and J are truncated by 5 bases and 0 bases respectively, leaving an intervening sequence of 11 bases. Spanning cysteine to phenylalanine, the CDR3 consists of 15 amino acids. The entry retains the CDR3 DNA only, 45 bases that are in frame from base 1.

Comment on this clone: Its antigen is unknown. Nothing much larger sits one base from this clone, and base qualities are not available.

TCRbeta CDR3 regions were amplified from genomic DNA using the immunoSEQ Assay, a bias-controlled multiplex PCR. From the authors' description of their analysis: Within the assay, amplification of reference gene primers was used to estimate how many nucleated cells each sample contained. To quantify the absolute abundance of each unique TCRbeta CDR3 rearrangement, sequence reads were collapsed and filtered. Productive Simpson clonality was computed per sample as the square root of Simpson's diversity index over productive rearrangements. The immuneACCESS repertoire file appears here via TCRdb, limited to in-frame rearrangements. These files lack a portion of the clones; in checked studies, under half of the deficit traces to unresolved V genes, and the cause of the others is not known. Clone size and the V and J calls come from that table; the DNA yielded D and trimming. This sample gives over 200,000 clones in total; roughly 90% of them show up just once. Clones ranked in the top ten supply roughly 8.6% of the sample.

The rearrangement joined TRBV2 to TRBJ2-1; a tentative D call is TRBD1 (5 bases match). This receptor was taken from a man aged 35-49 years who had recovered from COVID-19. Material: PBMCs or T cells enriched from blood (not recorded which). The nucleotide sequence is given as TGTGCCAGCAGTCACAGGACAAGCTCCTACAATGAGCAGTTCTTC. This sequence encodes CASSHRTSSYNEQFF.